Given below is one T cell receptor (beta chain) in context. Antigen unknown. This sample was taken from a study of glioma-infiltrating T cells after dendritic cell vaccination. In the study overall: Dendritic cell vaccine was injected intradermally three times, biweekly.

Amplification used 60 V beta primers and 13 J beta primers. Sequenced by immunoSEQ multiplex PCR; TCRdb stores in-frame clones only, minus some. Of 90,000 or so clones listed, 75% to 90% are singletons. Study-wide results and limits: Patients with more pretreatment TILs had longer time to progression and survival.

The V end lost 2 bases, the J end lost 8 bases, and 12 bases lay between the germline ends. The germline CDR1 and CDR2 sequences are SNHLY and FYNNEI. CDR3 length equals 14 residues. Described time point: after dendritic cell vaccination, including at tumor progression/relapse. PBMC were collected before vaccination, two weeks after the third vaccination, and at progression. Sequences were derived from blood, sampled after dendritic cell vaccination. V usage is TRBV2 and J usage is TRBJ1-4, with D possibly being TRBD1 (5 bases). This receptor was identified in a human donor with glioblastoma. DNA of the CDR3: TGTGCCAGCAGTGAAAACAGGTTAGGCGAAAAACTGTTTTTT. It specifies CASSENRLGEKLFF. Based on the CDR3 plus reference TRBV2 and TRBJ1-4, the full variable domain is EPEVTQTPSHQVTQMGQEVILRCVPISNHLYFYWYRQILGQKVEFLVSFYNNEISEKSEIFDDQFSVERPDGSNFTLKIRSTKLEDSAMYFCASSENRLGEKLFFGSGTQLSVL.